The 29 T cell receptor beta chains presented below share a single source sample, sequenced in a study of PD-1 blockade in classical Hodgkin lymphoma. Clones were sequenced by immunoSEQ multiplex PCR, and TCRdb holds only the in-frame ones, with some missing. The sample lists 35,000 to 50,000 clones, around 80% occurring once. Each patient's relapse followed autologous stem cell transplantation, and brentuximab vedotin exposure varied. Sequenced material: peripheral blood mononuclear cells (PBMCs), taken at baseline. These receptors came from a human donor with classical Hodgkin lymphoma.

This clone was detected only a few times. This rearrangement joins TRBV28 to TRBJ2-3; 7 nucleotides match TRBD2. Losses at the gene ends were 6 bases for V and 7 bases for J; bases not matched to a gene: 7. CDR3 length: 13 residues. Germline CDR1 reads MDHEN; CDR2 reads SYDVKM. CDR3 sequence: CASSSSGRYTQYF. CDR3 DNA: TGTGCCAGCAGCTCTAGCGGTCGTTATACGCAGTATTTT.

The gene calls are TRBV6-8 and TRBJ2-1; D unresolved. Trimming took 2 bases from V and 7 from J, leaving 6 bases between them. The CDR3 extends over 12 amino acids. Germline CDR1 MNHGY, CDR2 SAAAGT. The CDR3 here is CASSYVGNEQFF. DNA for the CDR3: TGTGCCAGCAGTTACGTGGGGAATGAGCAGTTCTTC.

This clone was recorded only once. The CDR3 loop is CASSPSSQETQYF. The CDR3 DNA sequence: TGTGCCAGCTCACCGAGTAGTCAAGAGACCCAGTACTTC. This chain links TRBV18 with TRBJ2-5; D remains unclear. The CDR3 has 13 amino acids. The germline CDR1 and CDR2 sequences are KGHSH and LQKENI. The V and J ends lost 3 bases and 2 bases respectively, with 7 bases between them.

The table lists this clone with a few counts. CDR3 sequence: CASSSTGRYGYTF. In DNA form, the CDR3 reads TGTGCCAGCAGCTCGACAGGTCGATATGGCTACACCTTC. The chain uses TRBV28 and TRBJ1-2; TRBD1 might be the D (6 bases). This CDR3 comprises 13 residues. V lost 6 bases and J 5 bases, leaving 13 bases between the germline ends. Germline V lookup: CDR1 MDHEN, CDR2 SYDVKM.

The chain has TRBV7-9 and TRBJ2-7, with TRBD2 as a possible D gene (6 bases). The V end lost 9 bases, the J end lost 5 bases, and 11 bases lay between the germline ends. The CDR3 sequence is 11 residues long. Germline CDR1 reads SEHNR; CDR2 reads FQNEAQ (reference sequence). CDR3 sequence: CASQRGNEQYF. CDR3 nucleotides: TGTGCCAGTCAACGGGGGAACGAGCAGTACTTC.

V usage is TRBV7-9 and J usage is TRBJ1-5; no definite D call. Trimming left V 6 bases short and J 3 bases short, with 12 bases between. Germline V gives CDR1 SEHNR, CDR2 FQNEAQ (reference sequence). The CDR3 is 14 amino acids. The CDR3 nucleotides read TGTGCCAGCAGGGCCAAAGGACCCAATCAGCCCCAGCATTTT. This codes for CASRAKGPNQPQHF.

This sequence joins TRBV28 and TRBJ2-7; D is ambiguous. Germline CDR1 is MDHEN and CDR2 is SYDVKM. The CDR3 is 11 residues long. Trimming left V 8 bases short and J 6 bases short, with 11 bases between. Written as DNA, the CDR3 is TGTGCCAGCCACCGGATGGGCGAGCAGTACTTC. It translates to CASHRMGEQYF.

V and J are TRBV5-4 and TRBJ2-2, with TRBD2 identical over 11 bases. V gave up 4 bases and J gave up 5 bases; unmatched junction bases: 4. CDR1 and CDR2 (germline): SGHNT, YYREEE (reference sequence). The CDR3 consists of 15 residues. CDR3 DNA: TGTGCCAGCAGCGAGACTAGCGGGATAACCGGGGAGCTGTTTTTT. Protein sequence: CASSETSGITGELFF. Full variable domain (outside the CDR3, taken from reference TRBV5-4 and TRBJ2-2): ETGVTQSPTHLIKTRGQQVTLRCSSQSGHNTVSWYQQALGQGPQFIFQYYREEENGRGNFPPRFSGLQFPNYSSELNVNALELDDSALYLCASSETSGITGELFFGEGSRLTVL.

The table lists this clone with a count of one. V is TRBV10-3 and J is TRBJ1-5; maybe TRBD1 (6 bases). The germline V gene encodes CDR1 ENHRY and CDR2 SYGVKD. This CDR3 has 14 amino acids. V was cut by 6 bases and J by 8 bases, with 17 bases left in between. The CDR3: CAIRSEGGREPQHF. CDR3 sequence (DNA): TGTGCCATCAGATCTGAGGGGGGGAGAGAGCCCCAGCATTTT.

V is TRBV27 and J is TRBJ2-3, with a weak D call TRBD1 (6 bases). Germline lookup yields CDR1 MNHEY and CDR2 SMNVEV (reference sequence). The CDR3 consists of 14 residues. Trimming removed 2 bases at V and 2 bases at J, with 8 bases between. The CDR3 DNA sequence: TGTGCCAGCAGTTTAACAGGGAACACAGATACGCAGTATTTT. This translates into CASSLTGNTDTQYF.

The genes are TRBV7-2 and TRBJ2-5, with D possibly being TRBD1 (6 bases). Trimming stripped 1 base from V and 5 bases from J, with 17 bases between. Germline CDR1 is SGHTA and CDR2 is FQGNSA. This CDR3 spans 16 amino acids. This CDR3 reads CASSLGNRAILETQYF. The CDR3 DNA is TGTGCCAGCAGCTTAGGGAACAGGGCGATTTTGGAGACCCAGTACTTC.

The V and J genes are TRBV9 and TRBJ1-3; no firm D call. Germline V lookup: CDR1 SGDLS, CDR2 YYNGEE. Trimming shortened V by 2 bases and J by 0 bases, and 9 bases separated the two germline ends. This CDR3 spans 15 amino acids. Written as DNA, the CDR3 is TGTGCCAGCAGCGTTACTACAGACTCTGGAAACACCATATATTTT. Translating it yields CASSVTTDSGNTIYF.

This clone was seen a few times. The chain joins TRBV4-1 to TRBJ2-1; D may match TRBD1 or TRBD2 (5 bases each). The V gene lost 4 bases and the J gene lost 0 bases, with 13 bases spanning the gap. The germline V gene has CDR1 MGHRA and CDR2 YSYEKL. The CDR3 has 16 residues. CDR3 amino acids: CASSPLGPSSYNEQFF. Written as DNA, the CDR3 is TGCGCCAGCAGCCCCCTGGGACCCAGCTCCTACAATGAGCAGTTCTTC.

The chain is built from TRBV10-3 and TRBJ2-7, with D possibly being TRBD1 (5 bases). This CDR3 is 15 amino acids long. CDR1 and CDR2 (germline): ENHRY, SYGVKD. Trimming took 0 bases from V and 3 from J, leaving 12 bases between them. The CDR3 DNA is TGTGCCATCAGTGAGTCGAGCTTAGGGGTCTACGAGCAGTACTTC. Its translation: CAISESSLGVYEQYF.

This chain connects TRBV15 to TRBJ2-1; D call uncertain. This CDR3 spans 12 amino acids. The germline gives CDR1 LNHNV, CDR2 YYDKDF (reference sequence). V gave up 2 bases and J gave up 6 bases, with 5 bases separating them. The CDR3, as DNA: TGTGCCACCAGCAGATATCGCAATGAGCAGTTCTTC. Its translation: CATSRYRNEQFF.

This clone was recorded a few times. The chain couples TRBV7-2 to TRBJ1-5, with a possible D match to TRBD1 (5 bases). CDR1 is SGHTA, CDR2 FQGNSA, per germline. V was cut by 3 bases and J by 4 bases, with 13 bases left in between. This CDR3 is built from 15 residues. The CDR3 is CASSFAGGFNQPQHF. CDR3 DNA sequence: TGTGCCAGCAGCTTTGCTGGGGGATTTAATCAGCCCCAGCATTTT.

This sequence joins TRBV9 and TRBJ2-3, with TRBD2 matching 10 bases. J lost 1 base, V lost 0 bases, and 2 bases had no gene match. Germline V CDR1 and CDR2: SGDLS, YYNGEE. The CDR3 loop spans 16 amino acids. CDR3 sequence reads: CASSVGLAGGTDTQYF. DNA for the CDR3: TGTGCCAGCAGCGTAGGTCTAGCGGGAGGCACAGATACGCAGTATTTT.

This chain uses TRBV7-9 with TRBJ1-3; weak D call: TRBD1 (5 bases). Per the germline V gene, CDR1 is SEHNR and CDR2 is FQNEAQ (reference sequence). The CDR3 totals 16 residues. V was cut by 8 bases and J by 4 bases, with 21 bases left in between. CDR3 sequence (DNA): TGTGCCAGCCGTAGGCAGGGTACCATCTTCGGAAACACCATATATTTT. Its protein product is CASRRQGTIFGNTIYF. Supplemented by reference TRBV7-9 and TRBJ1-3, the full variable domain reads DTGVSQNPRHKITKRGQNVTFRCDPISEHNRLYWYRQTLGQGPEFLTYFQNEAQLEKSRLLSDRFSAERPKGSFSTLEIQRTEQGDSAMYLCASRRQGTIFGNTIYFGEGSWLTVV.

The chain is built from TRBV6-6 and TRBJ2-4; no clear D. The length of the CDR3 is 13 residues. CDR1 is MNHNY, CDR2 SVGAGI, per germline (reference sequence). The V gene lost 0 bases and the J gene lost 9 bases, with 9 bases spanning the gap. Here the CDR3 reads CASSYSTLAIQYF. The CDR3 DNA is TGTGCCAGCAGTTACTCGACCCTCGCCATTCAGTACTTC.

The chain couples TRBV7-3 to TRBJ2-5, with 7 bases fitting TRBD1. Germline assignment: CDR1 SGHTA and CDR2 FQGTGA. The CDR3 loop spans 13 amino acids. The trim removed 5 bases at V and 4 bases at J, leaving 4 bases unmatched. CDR3 in DNA: TGTGCCAGCAGCCCGACAGGGCGAGAGACCCAGTACTTC. It yields the protein CASSPTGRETQYF.

This chain uses TRBV5-1 with TRBJ2-5; D gene uncertain. The length of the CDR3 is 16 residues. The germline V and J ends were trimmed by 0 bases and 1 base, with 13 bases remaining between them. In germline, CDR1 is SGHRS, CDR2 YFSETQ. The CDR3 sequence is CASSLGTERIQETQYF. CDR3 nucleotide sequence: TGCGCCAGCAGCTTGGGAACAGAAAGAATCCAAGAGACCCAGTACTTC.

This clone appeared a single time. This chain connects TRBV6-5 to TRBJ1-6; no firm D call. Germline CDR1 reads MNHEY; CDR2 reads SVGAGI. The CDR3 extends over 13 amino acids. The germline V and J ends were trimmed by 6 bases and 0 bases, with 3 bases remaining between them. The CDR3 DNA reads TGTGCCAGCAGGTTCTCCTATAATTCACCCCTCCACTTT. As protein: CASRFSYNSPLHF.

This clone was seen many times. The gene calls are TRBV15 and TRBJ1-1; TRBD1 matches 7 bases. Trimming at V came to 6 bases and at J to 4 bases, leaving 5 bases not matched to a gene. CDR1 LNHNV and CDR2 YYDKDF come from the germline V gene (reference sequence). The CDR3 loop spans 13 amino acids. In DNA, the CDR3 is TGTGCCACCAGTAATACAGGGGCCACTGAAGCTTTCTTT. It yields the protein CATSNTGATEAFF.

The chain uses TRBV2 and TRBJ2-1; 9 nucleotides match TRBD2. Trimming took 10 bases from V and 0 from J; bases not matched to a gene: 7. There are 15 residues in the CDR3. Germline loops: CDR1 SNHLY, CDR2 FYNNEI. The CDR3 loop reads CATQGSGSSYNEQFF. Here the CDR3 DNA reads TGTGCCACGCAGGGTAGCGGGAGCTCCTACAATGAGCAGTTCTTC.

This clone was seen a handful of times. The chain employs TRBV5-4 and TRBJ2-6; TRBD1 might be the D (6 bases). Trimming pared 3 bases from V and 1 base from J, leaving 8 bases between. Per germline, CDR1 SGHNT and CDR2 YYREEE (reference sequence). This CDR3 is 15 amino acids long. The DNA for the CDR3 is TGTGCCAGCAGCTCTACAGGGTCTGGGGCCAACGTCCTGACTTTC. It is translated as CASSSTGSGANVLTF.

V usage is TRBV7-2 and J usage is TRBJ2-7; D is unclear. Germline assignment: CDR1 SGHTA and CDR2 FQGNSA. The CDR3 consists of 12 residues. V lost 0 bases, J lost 2 bases, and 2 bases lay in between. CDR3 sequence (DNA): TGTGCCAGCAGCTTAGCGCCCTACGAGCAGTACTTC. It yields the protein CASSLAPYEQYF.

By proportion, this clone is medium-sized. The chain has TRBV10-2 and TRBJ2-2; D gene ambiguous. Germline-derived CDR1 and CDR2 are WSHSY and SAAADI. The CDR3 length is 12 residues. Trimming pared 6 bases from V and 8 bases from J, leaving 10 bases between. The CDR3 sequence: CASRAGVGELFF. The DNA of the CDR3 is TGCGCCAGCAGAGCAGGAGTAGGGGAGCTGTTTTTT.

The chain is built from TRBV7-2 and TRBJ2-7; 11 nucleotides align to TRBD1. Germline CDR1 and CDR2: SGHTA and FQGNSA. The CDR3 has 17 amino acids. V was pared by 4 bases and J by 4 bases, with 12 bases of the junction left unmatched. DNA of the CDR3: TGTGCCAGCAGCTCACCGCCCGGGACAGGGGGGGGATACGAGCAGTACTTC. As protein: CASSSPPGTGGGYEQYF.

This clone was picked up many times. The J gene is TRBJ2-5, the V gene TRBV27; the match to TRBD2 covers 12 bases. Germline assignment: CDR1 MNHEY and CDR2 SMNVEV (reference sequence). The CDR3 has 15 residues. V was pared by 6 bases and J by 5 bases, with 7 bases of the junction left unmatched. The CDR3 protein is CASRALAGGGETQYF. The CDR3 nucleotides are TGTGCCAGCAGAGCACTAGCGGGAGGAGGGGAGACCCAGTACTTC.